These T cell receptor beta chains were read from a single sample in a study of cytomegalovirus exposure and HLA in healthy donors. Some clones are missing from TCRdb's copy, which holds only in-frame ones; the method was immunoSEQ multiplex PCR. Here the sample table reports fewer than 200,000 clones. Input material: PBMCs. The source is a woman aged 55-75 years in good health and CMV-seronegative. CDR3s include the opening cysteine and the closing phenylalanine or tryptophan. D genes are given only for firm matches.

V,D,J,CDR3,DNA
TRBV4-1,.,TRBJ2-7,CASSPRGHRTYEQYF,TGCGCCAGCAGCCCCAGGGGCCATCGGACCTACGAGCAGTACTTC
TRBV7-2,TRBD1,TRBJ1-1,CASSKTIGTGFTEAFF,TGTGCCAGCAGCAAAACCATCGGGACAGGGTTCACTGAAGCTTTCTTT
TRBV5-1,.,TRBJ2-3,CASSFSGTRGDTQYF,TGCGCCAGCAGCTTCAGTGGGACTCGGGGAGATACGCAGTATTTT
TRBV9,.,TRBJ1-6,CASSVSQYNSPLHF,TGTGCCAGCAGCGTTAGTCAATATAATTCACCCCTCCACTTT
TRBV13,.,TRBJ1-2,CASSSPATGWDYGYTF,TGTGCCAGCAGCTCCCCCGCGACAGGTTGGGACTATGGCTACACCTTC
TRBV2,.,TRBJ2-6,CASFGISGANVLTF,TGTGCCAGCTTTGGCATCTCTGGGGCCAACGTCCTGACTTTC
TRBV9,.,TRBJ2-2,CASSVPRQSPNTGELFF,TGTGCCAGCAGCGTCCCCCGACAGTCACCGAACACCGGGGAGCTGTTTTTT
TRBV11-2,.,TRBJ1-2,CASSKRSQGVNYGYTF,TGTGCCAGCAGCAAGAGGTCACAGGGAGTTAACTATGGCTACACCTTC
TRBV5-6,TRBD1,TRBJ1-1,CASRRQGRNTEAFF,TGTGCCAGCAGAAGACAGGGGCGGAACACTGAAGCTTTCTTT
TRBV5-6,TRBD2,TRBJ2-1,CASSLGLAEDYEQFF,TGTGCCAGCAGCTTGGGACTAGCGGAGGATTATGAGCAGTTCTTC
TRBV28,.,TRBJ1-4,CASSPDGERGEKLFF,TGTGCCAGCAGTCCCGATGGGGAGAGAGGAGAAAAACTGTTTTTT
TRBV7-2,TRBD1,TRBJ1-2,CASSLPWDRESYTF,TGTGCCAGCAGCTTACCCTGGGACAGGGAAAGCTACACCTTC
TRBV5-6,TRBD2,TRBJ2-5,CASKLAGDQETQYF,TGTGCCAGCAAACTAGCGGGGGACCAAGAGACCCAGTACTTC
TRBV10-3,.,TRBJ1-1,CAIGGGTEAFF,TGTGCCATCGGGGGAGGGACTGAAGCTTTCTTT
TRBV7-7,.,TRBJ2-5,CASSLLGLQETQYF,TGTGCCAGCAGCCTCCTGGGGCTCCAAGAGACCCAGTACTTC
TRBV5-4,TRBD1,TRBJ1-3,CASSHTTGPIGNTIYF,TGTGCCAGCAGCCACACGACAGGGCCTATTGGAAACACCATATATTTT
TRBV6-6,.,TRBJ2-3,CASSSGQGMTDTQYF,TGTGCCAGCAGTTCGGGGCAGGGGATGACAGATACGCAGTATTTT
TRBV19,.,TRBJ2-3,CASSIVPTSTPQYF,TGTGCCAGTAGTATAGTCCCTACTAGCACCCCGCAGTATTTT
TRBV5-5,TRBD1,TRBJ2-3,CASSSYPTGTDTQYF,TGTGCCAGCAGCTCATACCCGACAGGGACAGATACGCAGTATTTT
TRBV27,TRBD2,TRBJ2-5,CASSFSSGGRETQYF,TGTGCCAGCAGTTTCTCTAGCGGGGGTCGGGAGACCCAGTACTTC
TRBV10-2,.,TRBJ1-3,CASTWDNGNTIYF,TGCGCCAGCACTTGGGACAATGGAAACACCATATATTTT
TRBV6-6,TRBD1,TRBJ1-1,CASRGQGRNTEAFF,TGTGCCAGCAGGGGACAGGGTAGGAACACTGAAGCTTTCTTT
TRBV19,TRBD1,TRBJ1-6,CASSIVAGQGTSPLHF,TGTGCCAGTAGTATAGTAGCGGGACAGGGTACCTCACCCCTCCACTTT
TRBV5-1,.,TRBJ1-1,CASSATGMNTEAFF,TGCGCCAGCAGCGCGACAGGAATGAACACTGAAGCTTTCTTT
TRBV19,.,TRBJ1-6,CASSKRLPRGNSPLHF,TGTGCCAGTAGTAAGCGACTCCCTCGAGGTAATTCACCCCTCCACTTT
TRBV5-1,.,TRBJ2-5,CASSPGGTRETQYF,TGCGCCAGCAGTCCCGGGGGGACACGGGAGACCCAGTACTTC
TRBV25-1,TRBD1,TRBJ1-2,CASSESNRGGYTF,TGTGCCAGCAGTGAATCAAACAGGGGTGGCTACACCTTC
TRBV5-1,.,TRBJ1-1,CASSLVSGYLNTEAFF,TGCGCCAGCAGCTTGGTTTCGGGGTACTTGAACACTGAAGCTTTCTTT
TRBV19,TRBD1,TRBJ1-1,CARRNPPGQGATNTEAFF,TGTGCCAGGAGGAACCCGCCGGGACAGGGGGCGACGAACACTGAAGCTTTCTTT
TRBV5-4,TRBD2,TRBJ2-7,CASSPGTSLYYEQYF,TGTGCCAGCAGCCCGGGGACTAGCCTCTACTACGAGCAGTACTTC
TRBV29-1,.,TRBJ1-1,CSVGSGATEAFF,TGCAGCGTTGGGTCAGGGGCCACTGAAGCTTTCTTT
TRBV7-2,TRBD1,TRBJ1-2,CASSRDSYGYTF,TGTGCCAGCAGCCGGGACAGCTATGGCTACACCTTC
TRBV27,TRBD1,TRBJ1-2,CASSLKTGGFGGYTF,TGTGCCAGCAGTCTTAAGACAGGGGGGTTTGGTGGCTACACCTTC
TRBV30,.,TRBJ2-7,CAWSVRTAMYF,TGTGCCTGGAGTGTTAGGACAGCCATGTACTTC
TRBV27,TRBD2,TRBJ2-7,CASTLRGAGGLYEQYF,TGTGCCAGCACTCTCCGTGGGGCGGGAGGTCTTTACGAGCAGTACTTC
TRBV29-1,.,TRBJ1-2,CSTVQNYGYTF,TGCAGCACAGTGCAAAACTATGGCTACACCTTC
TRBV11-2,.,TRBJ1-2,CASSSRRQPGGPYGYTF,TGTGCCAGCAGCTCTCGGAGACAGCCGGGGGGGCCCTATGGCTACACCTTC
TRBV5-4,TRBD1,TRBJ2-7,CASRRDRASNEQYF,TGTGCCAGCAGGCGGGACAGGGCTTCGAACGAGCAGTACTTC
TRBV19,TRBD1,TRBJ1-4,CASSMAGGREKLFF,TGTGCCAGTAGTATGGCAGGGGGTAGGGAAAAACTGTTTTTT
TRBV25-1,.,TRBJ2-7,CASSELGRDTTYEQYF,TGTGCCAGCAGTGAACTTGGGCGGGATACTACCTACGAGCAGTACTTC